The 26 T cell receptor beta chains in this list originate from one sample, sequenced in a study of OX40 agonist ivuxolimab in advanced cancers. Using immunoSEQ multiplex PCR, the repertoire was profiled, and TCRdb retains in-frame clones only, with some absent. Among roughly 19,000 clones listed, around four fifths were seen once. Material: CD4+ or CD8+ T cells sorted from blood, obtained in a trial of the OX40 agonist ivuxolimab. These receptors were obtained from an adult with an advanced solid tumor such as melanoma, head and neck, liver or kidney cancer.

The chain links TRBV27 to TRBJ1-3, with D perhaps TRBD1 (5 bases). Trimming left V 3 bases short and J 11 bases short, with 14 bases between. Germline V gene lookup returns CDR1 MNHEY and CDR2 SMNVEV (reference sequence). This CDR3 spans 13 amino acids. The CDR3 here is CASSLGGNNPIYF. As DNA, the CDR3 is TGTGCCAGCAGTTTGGGGGGAAACAATCCCATATATTTT.

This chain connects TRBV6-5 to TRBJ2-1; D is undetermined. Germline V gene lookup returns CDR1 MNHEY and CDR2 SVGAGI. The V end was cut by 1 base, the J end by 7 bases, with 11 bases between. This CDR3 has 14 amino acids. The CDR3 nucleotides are TGTGCCAGCAGTTACTTGCAGATTTCTAATGAGCAGTTCTTC. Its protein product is CASSYLQISNEQFF.

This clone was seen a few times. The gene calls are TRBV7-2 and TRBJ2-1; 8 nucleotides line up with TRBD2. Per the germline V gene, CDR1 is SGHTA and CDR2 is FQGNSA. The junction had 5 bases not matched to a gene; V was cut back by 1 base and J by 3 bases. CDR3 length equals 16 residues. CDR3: CASSLGSSGNYNEQFF. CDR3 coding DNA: TGTGCCAGCAGCTTAGGGAGTAGCGGGAACTACAATGAGCAGTTCTTC.

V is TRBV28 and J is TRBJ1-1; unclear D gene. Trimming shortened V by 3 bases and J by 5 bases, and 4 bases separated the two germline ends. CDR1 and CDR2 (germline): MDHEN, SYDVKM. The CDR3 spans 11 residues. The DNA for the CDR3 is TGTGCCAGCAGTTTTAAGACTGAAGCTTTCTTT. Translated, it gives CASSFKTEAFF.

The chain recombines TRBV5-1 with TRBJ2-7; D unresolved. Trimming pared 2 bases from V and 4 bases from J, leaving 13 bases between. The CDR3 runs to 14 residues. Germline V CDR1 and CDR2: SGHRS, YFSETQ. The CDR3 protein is CASSLAVPRYEQYF. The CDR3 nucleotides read TGCGCCAGCAGCTTAGCAGTCCCGCGATACGAGCAGTACTTC.

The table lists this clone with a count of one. CDR3 amino acids: CASRGQATSNQPQHF. CDR3 DNA: TGTGCCAGCCGCGGACAGGCGACTAGCAATCAGCCCCAGCATTTT. V usage is TRBV2 and J usage is TRBJ1-5; 7 bases agree with TRBD1. The V and J ends lost 8 bases and 0 bases, in that order; junction bases with no gene match: 7. Germline V lookup: CDR1 SNHLY, CDR2 FYNNEI. This CDR3 has 15 residues.

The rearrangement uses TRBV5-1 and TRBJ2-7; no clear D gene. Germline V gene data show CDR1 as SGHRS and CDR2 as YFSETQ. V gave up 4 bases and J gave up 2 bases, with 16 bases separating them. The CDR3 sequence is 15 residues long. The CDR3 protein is CASSRNPTATYEQYF. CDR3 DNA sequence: TGCGCCAGCAGCCGGAACCCGACGGCGACCTACGAGCAGTACTTC. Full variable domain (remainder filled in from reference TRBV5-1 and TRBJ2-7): KAGVTQTPRYLIKTRGQQVTLSCSPISGHRSVSWYQQTPGQGLQFLFEYFSETQRNKGNFPGRFSGRQFSNSRSEMNVSTLELGDSALYLCASSRNPTATYEQYFGPGTRLTVT.

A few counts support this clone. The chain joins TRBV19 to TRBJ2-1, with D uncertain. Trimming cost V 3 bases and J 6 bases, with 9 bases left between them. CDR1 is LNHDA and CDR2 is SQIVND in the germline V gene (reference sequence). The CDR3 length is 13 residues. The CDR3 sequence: CASSIKPLNEQFF. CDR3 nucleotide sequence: TGTGCCAGTAGTATTAAACCCCTCAATGAGCAGTTCTTC.

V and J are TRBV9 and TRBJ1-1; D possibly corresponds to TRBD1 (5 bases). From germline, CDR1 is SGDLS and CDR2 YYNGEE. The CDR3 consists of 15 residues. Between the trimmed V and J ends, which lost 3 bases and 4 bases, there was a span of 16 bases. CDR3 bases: TGTGCCAGCAGCGCTCAAACCCAGGGACCCACTGAAGCTTTCTTT. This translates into CASSAQTQGPTEAFF.

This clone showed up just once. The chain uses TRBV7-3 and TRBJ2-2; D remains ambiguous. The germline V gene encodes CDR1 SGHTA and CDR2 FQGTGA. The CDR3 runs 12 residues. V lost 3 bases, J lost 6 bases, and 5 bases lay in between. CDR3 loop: CASSFMAGELFF. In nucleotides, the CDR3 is TGTGCCAGCAGCTTTATGGCCGGGGAGCTGTTTTTT. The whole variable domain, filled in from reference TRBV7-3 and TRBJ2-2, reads GAGVSQTPSNKVTEKGKYVELRCDPISGHTALYWYRQSLGQGPEFLIYFQGTGAADDSGLPNDRFFAVRPEGSVSTLKIQRTERGDSAVYLCASSFMAGELFFGEGSRLTVL.

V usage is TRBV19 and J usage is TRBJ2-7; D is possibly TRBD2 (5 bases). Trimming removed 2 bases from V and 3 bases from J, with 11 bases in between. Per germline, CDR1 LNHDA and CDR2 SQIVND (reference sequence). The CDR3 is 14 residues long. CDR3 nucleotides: TGTGCCAGTAGTATACGGGGTTCGGACTACGAGCAGTACTTC. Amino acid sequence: CASSIRGSDYEQYF.

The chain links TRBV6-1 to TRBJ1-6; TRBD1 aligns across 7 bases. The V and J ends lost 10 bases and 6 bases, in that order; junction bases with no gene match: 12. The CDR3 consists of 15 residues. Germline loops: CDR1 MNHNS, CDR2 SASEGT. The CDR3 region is CATDREIWGNSPLHF. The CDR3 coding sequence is TGTGCCACTGACAGGGAAATATGGGGTAATTCACCCCTCCACTTT.

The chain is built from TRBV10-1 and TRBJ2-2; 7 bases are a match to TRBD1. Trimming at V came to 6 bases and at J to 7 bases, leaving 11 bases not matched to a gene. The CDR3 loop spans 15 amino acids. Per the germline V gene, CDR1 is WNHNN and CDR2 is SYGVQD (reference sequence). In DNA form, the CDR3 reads TGCGCCAGCAGCCCCGCTGACAGGGTGAACGGGGAGCTGTTTTTT. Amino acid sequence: CASSPADRVNGELFF.

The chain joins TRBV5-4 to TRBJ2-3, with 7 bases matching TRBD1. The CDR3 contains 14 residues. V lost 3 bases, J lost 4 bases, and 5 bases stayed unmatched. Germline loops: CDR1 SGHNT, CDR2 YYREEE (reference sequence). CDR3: CASSYRDRPDTQYF. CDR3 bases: TGTGCCAGCAGCTACCGGGACAGACCAGATACGCAGTATTTT.

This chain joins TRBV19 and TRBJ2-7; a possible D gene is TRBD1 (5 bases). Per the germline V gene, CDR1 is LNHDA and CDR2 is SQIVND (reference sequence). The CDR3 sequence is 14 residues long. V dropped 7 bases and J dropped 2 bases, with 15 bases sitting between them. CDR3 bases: TGTGCCAGTACCGCCCCAGGGAAACCCTACGAGCAGTACTTC. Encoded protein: CASTAPGKPYEQYF.

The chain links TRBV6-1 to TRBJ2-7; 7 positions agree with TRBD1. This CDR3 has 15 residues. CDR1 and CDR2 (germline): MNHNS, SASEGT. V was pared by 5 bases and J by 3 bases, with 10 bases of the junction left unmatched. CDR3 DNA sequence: TGTGCCAGCAGTTCCCATGGGGCAGGGGGCTACGAGCAGTACTTC. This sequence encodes CASSSHGAGGYEQYF.

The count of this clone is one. CDR3: CASGLNNEQFF. For the CDR3, the DNA is TGTGCTAGTGGTCTAAACAATGAGCAGTTCTTC. The chain uses TRBV12-5 and TRBJ2-1; D not certain. Per the germline V gene, CDR1 is LGHNT and CDR2 is FRNRAP. The CDR3 is 11 amino acids. Deletions cut 5 bases from V and 5 bases from J, with 4 bases between.

The CDR3 region is CASRDRPRSGGYTF. The DNA for the CDR3 is TGTGCCAGCCGGGACAGGCCCCGTTCGGGTGGCTACACCTTC. This chain uses TRBV28 with TRBJ1-2; 8 bases map to TRBD1. This CDR3 region has 14 residues. Germline-derived CDR1 and CDR2 are MDHEN and SYDVKM. V dropped 8 bases and J dropped 7; count of bases not matched to a gene: 12.

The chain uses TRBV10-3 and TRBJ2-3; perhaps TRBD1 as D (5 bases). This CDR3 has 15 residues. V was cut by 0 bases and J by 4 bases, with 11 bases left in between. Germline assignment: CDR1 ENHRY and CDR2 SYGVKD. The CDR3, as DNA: TGTGCCATCAGTGAGTCGGCAGGGTTCCCAGATACGCAGTATTTT. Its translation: CAISESAGFPDTQYF.

CDR3 in DNA: TGTGCCAGCAGCCACTCGAGGCGGAGAAACACCATATATTTT. Protein: CASSHSRRRNTIYF. This sequence joins TRBV14 and TRBJ1-3; D is undetermined. This CDR3 has 14 amino acids. CDR1 is SGHDN and CDR2 is FVKESK in the germline V gene. V lost 3 bases, J lost 5 bases, and 11 bases lay in between.

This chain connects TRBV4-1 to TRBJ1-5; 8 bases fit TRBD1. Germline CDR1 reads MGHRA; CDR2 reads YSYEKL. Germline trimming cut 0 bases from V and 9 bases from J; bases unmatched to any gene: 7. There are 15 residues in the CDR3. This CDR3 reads CASSQDLGQGRPQHF. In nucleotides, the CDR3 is TGCGCCAGCAGCCAAGATCTAGGACAGGGAAGGCCCCAGCATTTT.

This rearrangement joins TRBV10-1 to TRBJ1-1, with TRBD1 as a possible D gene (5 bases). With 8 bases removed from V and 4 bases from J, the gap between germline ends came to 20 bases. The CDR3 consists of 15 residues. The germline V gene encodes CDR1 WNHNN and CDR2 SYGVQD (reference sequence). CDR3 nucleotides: TGCGCCAGCTCAGAAGACAGCGGGCGAGGCACTGAAGCTTTCTTT. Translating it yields CASSEDSGRGTEAFF.

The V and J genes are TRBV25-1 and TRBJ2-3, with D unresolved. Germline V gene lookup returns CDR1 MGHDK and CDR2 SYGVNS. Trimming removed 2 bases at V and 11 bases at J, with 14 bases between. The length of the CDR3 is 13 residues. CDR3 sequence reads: CASSENSPPGQYF. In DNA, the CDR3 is TGTGCCAGCAGTGAAAACAGCCCCCCGGGGCAGTATTTT.

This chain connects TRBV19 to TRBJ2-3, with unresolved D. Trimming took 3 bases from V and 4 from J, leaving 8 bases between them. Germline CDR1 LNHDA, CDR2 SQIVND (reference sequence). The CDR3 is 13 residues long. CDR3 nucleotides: TGTGCCAGTAGTATTGGGTTTCCAGATACGCAGTATTTT. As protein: CASSIGFPDTQYF.

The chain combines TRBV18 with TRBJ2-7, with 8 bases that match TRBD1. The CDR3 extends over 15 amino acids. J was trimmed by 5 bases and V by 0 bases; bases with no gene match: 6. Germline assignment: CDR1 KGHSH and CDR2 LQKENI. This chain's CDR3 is CASSPPGAGGHEQYF. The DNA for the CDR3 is TGTGCCAGCTCACCACCGGGGGCAGGGGGCCACGAGCAGTACTTC.

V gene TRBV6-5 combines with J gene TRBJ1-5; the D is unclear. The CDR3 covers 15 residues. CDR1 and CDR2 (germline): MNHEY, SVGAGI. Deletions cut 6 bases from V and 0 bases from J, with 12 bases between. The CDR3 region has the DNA TGTGCCAGCAGCCTAAATCCCGATAGCAATCAGCCCCAGCATTTT. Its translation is CASSLNPDSNQPQHF.